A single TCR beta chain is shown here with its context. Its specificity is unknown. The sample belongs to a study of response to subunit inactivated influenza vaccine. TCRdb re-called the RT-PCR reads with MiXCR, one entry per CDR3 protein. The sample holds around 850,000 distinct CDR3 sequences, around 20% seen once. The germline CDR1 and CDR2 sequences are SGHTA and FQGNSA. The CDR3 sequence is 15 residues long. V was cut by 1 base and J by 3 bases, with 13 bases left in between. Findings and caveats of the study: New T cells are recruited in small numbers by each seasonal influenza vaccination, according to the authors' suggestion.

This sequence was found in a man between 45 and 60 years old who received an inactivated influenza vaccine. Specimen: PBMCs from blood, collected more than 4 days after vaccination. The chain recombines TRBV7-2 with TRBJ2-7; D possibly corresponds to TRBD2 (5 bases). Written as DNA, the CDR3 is TGTGCCAGCAGCTTAGGGCCGAGGGTTAACTACGAGCAGTACTTC. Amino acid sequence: CASSLGPRVNYEQYF. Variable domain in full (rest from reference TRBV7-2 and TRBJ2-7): GAGVSQSPSNKVTEKGKDVELRCDPISGHTALYWYRQSLGQGLEFLIYFQGNSAPDKSGLPSDRFSAERTGGSVSTLTIQRTQQEDSAVYLCASSLGPRVNYEQYFGPGTRLTVT.